These T cell receptor beta chains were read from a single sample in a study of STAT5B mutations in CD4+ large granular lymphocyte leukemia. Assay: immunoSEQ multiplex PCR; the TCRdb copy retains only in-frame clones and omits some. The sample has tens of thousands of clones, 75% to 85% seen once. Source material: CD4+ T cells from blood buffy coats. These receptors were collected from a human donor in good health. Each CDR3 is given with its conserved first and last residue. The order of the fields is clone size, CDR3 length, D gene, V gene, J gene, CDR3 DNA, CDR3 protein. The D gene is left open where the match is weak. Size is omitted from some rows. Given values are once, few, many or a class for expanded clones.

few	12	.	TRBV5-1	TRBJ1-2	TGCGCCAGCAGCTTGGACACCTATGGCTACACCTTC	CASSLDTYGYTF
.	11	.	TRBV11-2	TRBJ1-1	TGTGCCAGCAGCTTACGACACCCAGCTTTCTTT	CASSLRHPAFF
.	15	TRBD2	TRBV28	TRBJ2-7	TGTGCCAGCAGTCCGGGGACTAGCGGGACTTACGAGCAGTACTTC	CASSPGTSGTYEQYF
.	15	TRBD1	TRBV5-1	TRBJ1-1	TGCGCCAGCAGCTCCGGGACAGGGAGAAACACTGAAGCTTTCTTT	CASSSGTGRNTEAFF
.	15	.	TRBV19	TRBJ1-2	TGTGCCAGTAGTATAGAAAAGACAAAACGCTATGGCTACACCTTC	CASSIEKTKRYGYTF
.	15	.	TRBV6-1	TRBJ1-5	TGTGCCAGCAGTACAGCCTGGGGCCATAATCAGCCCCAGCATTTT	CASSTAWGHNQPQHF
.	13	.	TRBV28	TRBJ1-2	TGTGCCAGCAGTTTGCCGCTGAGCTATGGCTACACCTTC	CASSLPLSYGYTF
.	15	.	TRBV5-4	TRBJ2-5	TGTGCCAGCAGCTCCCCAACCCGGGAAGGAGAGACCCAGTACTTC	CASSSPTREGETQYF
.	15	.	TRBV6-1	TRBJ1-2	TGTGCCAGCAGTGAACTACAGGGAATTTCCTATGGCTACACCTTC	CASSELQGISYGYTF
.	14	.	TRBV18	TRBJ2-4	TGTGCCAGCTCACTAACCTTGGAGGAAAACATTCAGTACTTC	CASSLTLEENIQYF
.	17	.	TRBV7-3	TRBJ2-7	TGTGCCAGCAGCTTACCCACTCCGGGGCACTACTCCTACGAGCAGTACTTC	CASSLPTPGHYSYEQYF
.	13	.	TRBV5-1	TRBJ2-3	TGCGCCAGCCAGATTCCTAGCACAGATACGCAGTATTTT	CASQIPSTDTQYF
.	14	.	TRBV6-1	TRBJ1-2	TGTGCCAGCAACGGTAGAGGGATTAACTATGGCTACACCTTC	CASNGRGINYGYTF
.	13	.	TRBV5-1	TRBJ2-7	TGCGCCAGCAGCCCGACGAACTCCTACGAGCAGTACTTC	CASSPTNSYEQYF
.	16	TRBD2	TRBV4-3	TRBJ2-2	TGCGCCAGCAGCCAGGAACTAGCGGGTAATATCGGGGAGCTGTTTTTT	CASSQELAGNIGELFF
.	15	TRBD1	TRBV7-6	TRBJ1-6	TGTGCCAGCAGCCCGCAGGGGGGTAATAATTCACCCCTCCACTTT	CASSPQGGNNSPLHF
.	14	.	TRBV27	TRBJ1-1	TGTGCCAGCAGTCCTTGGGCGTGGAACACTGAAGCTTTCTTT	CASSPWAWNTEAFF
.	16	.	TRBV15	TRBJ1-3	TGTGCCACCAGCAGAGATCACTGGGGCTCGGGAAACACCATATATTTT	CATSRDHWGSGNTIYF
.	15	.	TRBV28	TRBJ2-5	TGTGCCAGCAGTTTCTCCCATAGCGGACGAGAGACCCAGTACTTC	CASSFSHSGRETQYF
.	15	.	TRBV7-2	TRBJ1-2	TGTGCCAGCAGCTTAGAGCCGGGACCCAGCTATGGCTACACCTTC	CASSLEPGPSYGYTF
.	15	TRBD2	TRBV11-2	TRBJ2-3	TGTGCCAGCAGCGGACTAGCGGGGGGCGGGGATACGCAGTATTTT	CASSGLAGGGDTQYF
.	14	.	TRBV18	TRBJ1-6	TGTGCCAGCTCAATGACAGAGTATAATTCACCCCTCCACTTT	CASSMTEYNSPLHF
once	14	TRBD2	TRBV28	TRBJ2-7	TGTGCCAGCAGTCCCCCGGGGGGGGCATACGAGCAGTACTTC	CASSPPGGAYEQYF
.	17	TRBD2	TRBV4-3	TRBJ2-3	TGCGCCAGCAGCCAAGATATGGCGGGAGTCCGGCCAGATACGCAGTATTTT	CASSQDMAGVRPDTQYF
.	14	.	TRBV6-1	TRBJ2-2	TGTGCCAGTAGGAGCATAACGAACACCGGGGAGCTGTTTTTT	CASRSITNTGELFF
few	14	TRBD1	TRBV2	TRBJ1-6	TGTGCCAGCGGTTCGACAGGGGATTATTCACCCCTCCACTTT	CASGSTGDYSPLHF
.	14	.	TRBV19	TRBJ2-7	TGTGCCAGTAGCAACCGCGCCCCCATCTACGAGCAGTACTTC	CASSNRAPIYEQYF
.	15	TRBD2	TRBV19	TRBJ2-2	TGTGCCAGTAGTATGGTCGGGGGGATAACCGGGGAGCTGTTTTTT	CASSMVGGITGELFF